These T cell receptor beta chains were read from a single sample in a study of blood T cell repertoires in COVID-19. Libraries were prepared by immunoSEQ multiplex PCR; TCRdb keeps only in-frame clonotypes and omits some of them. The sample consists of 95,000 to 110,000 clones, roughly 87% of them appearing once. Sequenced input: peripheral blood. These receptors all come from a human donor in a cohort sampled during active COVID-19. Both conserved end residues are part of each CDR3. A D gene is named only where the DNA matches it firmly. Some rows have no size entry. The others give once, few or many, or a class for an expanded clone.

TRBJ2-5 | . | TRBV4-2 | . | CASSQDLWEETQYF | TGTGCCAGCAGCCAAGATCTTTGGGAGGAGACCCAGTACTTC
TRBJ1-2 | once | TRBV21-1 | . | CASSNPENNYGYTF | TGTGCCAGCAGCAATCCAGAAAATAACTATGGCTACACCTTC
TRBJ1-5 | once | TRBV7-9 | . | CASSLGGRSNQPQHF | TGTGCCAGCAGCTTAGGAGGTCGCAGCAATCAGCCCCAGCATTTT
TRBJ2-7 | . | TRBV7-9 | TRBD2 | CASSVTSATYEQYF | TGTGCCAGCAGCGTGACTAGCGCGACCTACGAGCAGTACTTC
TRBJ1-4 | . | TRBV27 | . | CASSSSGVPNEKLFF | TGTGCCAGCAGTTCGTCAGGGGTCCCTAATGAAAAACTGTTTTTT
TRBJ1-6 | . | TRBV28 | . | CASLGGAGRSYNSPLHF | TGTGCCAGCCTAGGCGGTGCTGGCCGCTCCTATAATTCACCCCTCCACTTT
TRBJ1-2 | . | TRBV7-3 | TRBD1 | CASSPTGQGARHYGYTF | TGTGCCAGCAGTCCCACAGGACAGGGGGCGCGCCACTATGGCTACACCTTC
TRBJ2-1 | . | TRBV9 | TRBD2 | CASSVAPSGIDNEQFF | TGTGCCAGCAGCGTAGCGCCTAGCGGGATAGACAATGAGCAGTTCTTC
TRBJ2-2 | . | TRBV5-6 | TRBD1 | CASSYRDRGGTGELFF | TGTGCCAGCAGCTATCGGGACAGGGGAGGGACCGGGGAGCTGTTTTTT
TRBJ1-6 | few | TRBV30 | . | CACRGTYNSPLHF | TGTGCCTGTAGGGGGACCTATAATTCACCCCTCCACTTT
TRBJ2-1 | . | TRBV9 | . | CASSPGGRVDHNEQFF | TGTGCCAGCAGCCCGGGTGGGCGGGTGGACCACAATGAGCAGTTCTTC
TRBJ2-2 | . | TRBV18 | TRBD1 | CASRTGTGDTGELFF | TGTGCCAGCCGCACCGGGACAGGGGACACCGGGGAGCTGTTTTTT
TRBJ2-3 | . | TRBV15 | TRBD2 | CATSRDPGGLADTQYF | TGTGCCACCAGCAGAGATCCGGGAGGACTGGCAGATACGCAGTATTTT
TRBJ2-5 | . | TRBV27 | TRBD2 | CASGYQIGRGGLETQYF | TGTGCCAGCGGATACCAAATCGGGCGGGGGGGCTTAGAGACCCAGTACTTC
TRBJ2-2 | once | TRBV20-1 | TRBD2 | CSASLASGDTGELFF | TGCAGTGCTAGTTTAGCTAGCGGAGACACCGGGGAGCTGTTTTTT
TRBJ2-1 | . | TRBV27 | TRBD1 | CASSSRRGTGSYNEQFF | TGTGCCAGCAGTTCCCGCCGAGGGACAGGGTCCTACAATGAGCAGTTCTTC
TRBJ2-7 | . | TRBV3-1/TRBV3-2 | . | CASSHSVPPDSGEQYF | TGTGCCAGCAGCCATTCCGTCCCCCCCGACTCGGGTGAGCAGTACTTC
TRBJ1-2 | . | TRBV24-1 | . | CATSVGGYGYTF | TGTGCCACCAGTGTAGGGGGCTATGGCTACACCTTC
TRBJ2-3 | . | TRBV18 | TRBD2 | CASSPISGGGTDTQYF | TGTGCCAGCTCACCGATTAGCGGGGGGGGCACAGATACGCAGTATTTT
TRBJ2-5 | . | TRBV5-6 | . | CASSLEQDRWETQYF | TGTGCCAGCAGCTTGGAACAGGACCGGTGGGAGACCCAGTACTTC
TRBJ2-5 | . | TRBV5-4 | TRBD1 | CASSSQRDREGETQYF | TGTGCCAGCAGCTCCCAAAGGGACAGGGAGGGAGAGACCCAGTACTTC
TRBJ1-4 | . | TRBV5-1 | TRBD1 | CASSPRTGDGEKLFF | TGCGCCAGCAGCCCCAGGACAGGGGATGGTGAAAAACTGTTTTTT
TRBJ2-5 | . | TRBV7-9 | TRBD2 | CASSLAGGSKETQYF | TGTGCCAGCAGCTTAGCGGGGGGGTCTAAAGAGACCCAGTACTTC
TRBJ2-4 | . | TRBV3-1/TRBV3-2 | . | CASSDRIGANIQYF | TGTGCCAGCAGCGACCGGATTGGGGCAAACATTCAGTACTTC
TRBJ1-2 | . | TRBV6-5 | . | CASTMTVGNGYTF | TGTGCCAGCACGATGACAGTCGGCAATGGCTACACCTTC
TRBJ1-5 | . | TRBV28 | TRBD1 | CASRYLGQASNQPQHF | TGTGCCAGCAGATATCTCGGACAGGCTAGCAATCAGCCCCAGCATTTT
TRBJ2-2 | . | TRBV7-3 | . | CASDPGGKRRTGELFF | TGTGCCAGCGACCCCGGGGGAAAGAGGAGGACCGGGGAGCTGTTTTTT
TRBJ2-7 | . | TRBV7-9 | TRBD1 | CASSIQGAPYEQYF | TGTGCCAGCAGCATACAGGGGGCGCCCTACGAGCAGTACTTC
TRBJ1-1 | . | TRBV10-2 | . | CASRGLKNTEAFF | TGCGCCAGCAGGGGACTGAAGAACACTGAAGCTTTCTTT
TRBJ2-3 | . | TRBV2 | . | CASSEVWLGGTDTQYF | TGTGCCAGCAGTGAAGTTTGGCTAGGGGGCACAGATACGCAGTATTTT
TRBJ2-2 | . | TRBV5-1 | . | CASSLQTNTGELFF | TGCGCCAGCAGCTTGCAGACTAACACCGGGGAGCTGTTTTTT
TRBJ2-2 | . | TRBV11-2 | TRBD2 | CASSLAGRGGLVGELFF | TGTGCCAGCAGCTTAGCTGGCCGGGGGGGCCTCGTCGGGGAGCTGTTTTTT
TRBJ2-6 | . | TRBV27 | TRBD1 | CASSGQGKWSGANVLTF | TGTGCCAGCAGTGGACAGGGTAAATGGTCCGGGGCCAACGTCCTGACTTTC
TRBJ1-4 | . | TRBV12-3/TRBV12-4 | . | CASSFPQAEKLFF | TGTGCCAGCAGTTTCCCCCAGGCTGAAAAACTGTTTTTT
TRBJ2-5 | . | TRBV7-9 | . | CASSHSSRGETQYF | TGTGCCAGCAGCCACTCCTCCCGGGGGGAGACCCAGTACTTC
TRBJ1-5 | few | TRBV18 | TRBD1 | CASSPGTGNNQPQHF | TGTGCCAGCTCACCAGGGACAGGGAACAATCAGCCCCAGCATTTT
TRBJ2-1 | . | TRBV3-1/TRBV3-2 | TRBD2 | CASSLSELAGLNNEQFF | TGTGCCAGCAGCTTATCCGAACTAGCGGGGTTGAACAATGAGCAGTTCTTC
TRBJ2-5 | . | TRBV6-5 | TRBD1 | CASRLGQKETQYF | TGTGCCAGCAGATTGGGACAGAAAGAGACCCAGTACTTC
TRBJ2-6 | few | TRBV4-1 | . | CASSQDMTGSGANVLTF | TGCGCCAGCAGCCAAGATATGACGGGTTCTGGGGCCAACGTCCTGACTTTC
TRBJ2-5 | . | TRBV6-5 | TRBD2 | CASSFHSGRRETQYF | TGTGCCAGCAGTTTTCATAGCGGGAGACGAGAGACCCAGTACTTC
TRBJ2-2 | . | TRBV15 | TRBD2 | CATSPRAGGPIGELFF | TGTGCCACCAGCCCCCGGGCGGGAGGGCCAATCGGGGAGCTGTTTTTT
TRBJ2-5 | . | TRBV29-1 | . | CSVELVGRDQETQYF | TGCAGCGTTGAATTAGTCGGCAGGGACCAAGAGACCCAGTACTTC
TRBJ2-5 | . | TRBV5-1 | TRBD2 | CASSLSSGKGGETQYF | TGCGCCAGCAGCTTGTCCAGCGGGAAGGGAGGAGAGACCCAGTACTTC
TRBJ1-5 | . | TRBV6-2/TRBV6-3 | . | CASSPLGGYSNQPQHF | TGTGCCAGCAGTCCATTAGGGGGATATAGCAATCAGCCCCAGCATTTT
TRBJ2-2 | . | TRBV3-1/TRBV3-2 | . | CASSQDRANTGELFF | TGTGCCAGCAGCCAAGACAGGGCGAACACCGGGGAGCTGTTTTTT
TRBJ2-5 | . | TRBV6-5 | TRBD1 | CASSFASGQGQETQYF | TGTGCCAGCAGTTTCGCATCGGGACAGGGCCAAGAGACCCAGTACTTC
TRBJ1-1 | once | TRBV27 | TRBD1 | CASSSANRGLRRYSTEAFF | TGTGCCAGCAGTTCCGCTAACAGGGGGCTGCGGAGGTATAGCACTGAAGCTTTCTTT
TRBJ1-2 | . | TRBV7-3 | TRBD1 | CASSPRTGSRGYTF | TGTGCCAGCAGCCCCAGGACAGGGTCGCGGGGCTACACCTTC
TRBJ2-2 | . | TRBV6-5 | . | CASSGQSNTGELFF | TGTGCCAGCAGCGGACAGTCGAACACCGGGGAGCTGTTTTTT
TRBJ2-5 | . | TRBV5-1 | TRBD1 | CASTPGTDHRETQYF | TGCGCCAGCACCCCCGGGACAGACCACCGGGAGACCCAGTACTTC
TRBJ2-7 | . | TRBV27 | TRBD2 | CASSFGLAGPNYEQYF | TGTGCCAGCAGTTTTGGTCTAGCGGGGCCTAACTACGAGCAGTACTTC
TRBJ2-5 | once | TRBV2 | . | CARNSYRRGEETQYF | TGTGCCAGGAATAGTTATCGCAGGGGAGAAGAGACCCAGTACTTC
TRBJ2-4 | . | TRBV24-1 | . | CATSDGPMHIQYF | TGTGCCACCAGTGATGGCCCGATGCACATTCAGTACTTC
TRBJ2-4 | . | TRBV6-1 | . | CASSETGPGIQYF | TGTGCCAGCAGTGAAACAGGGCCGGGCATTCAGTACTTC
TRBJ1-2 | once | TRBV28 | TRBD1 | CASSTGGKGYTF | TGTGCCAGCAGCACAGGGGGCAAAGGCTACACCTTC
TRBJ2-7 | . | TRBV27 | . | CASSYQGPHEQYF | TGTGCCAGCAGTTACCAGGGCCCCCACGAGCAGTACTTC
TRBJ2-1 | few | TRBV19 | . | CASSPRTTFNEQFF | TGTGCCAGTAGTCCCCGGACTACTTTCAATGAGCAGTTCTTC